This TCR beta chain emerged from a study of T cell responses to AZD1222 COVID-19 vaccine. Comments on this clone: Antigen specificity is unknown.

The CDR3 runs 17 residues. Germline lookup yields CDR1 SEHNR and CDR2 FQNEAQ (reference sequence). The ends were cut back, 5 bases at V and 5 bases at J, with 24 bases in the middle. Overall study results and limits: Spike-specific TCR breadth rose after two AZD1222 doses, and depth rose as well.

The table came from immunoSEQ multiplex PCR; TCRdb's copy has only in-frame clones and leaves some out. Of over 90,000 clones in the sample, 88% were seen once. The specimen was peripheral blood, collected on day 0 of AZD1222 vaccination. The chain recombines TRBV7-9 with TRBJ1-1; tentatively, D is TRBD1 (6 bases). This receptor was identified in an adult in good health. The CDR3 loop is CASSPGTREGRGTEAFF. CDR3 nucleotides: TGTGCCAGCAGCCCAGGGACAAGGGAGGGCCGGGGGACTGAAGCTTTCTTT.